This record concerns one T cell receptor (beta chain) sequence. What it recognizes is unknown. This CDR3 has 16 amino acids. V gave up 4 bases and J gave up 2 bases; unmatched junction bases: 5. CDR1 SGHRS and CDR2 YFSETQ come from the germline V gene. The study drew its donors from healthy HIV-negative adults without recent acute infections or vaccinations. CD4+ cell separation produced CD45RA+ naive and CD45RA-negative memory subsets. This entry belongs to a study of shared clonotypes between healthy human individuals. General study points: Even with large depth, rarefaction showed that sorted-subset sequencing was incomplete.

Across several immunoSEQ plates, the genomic DNA of each subset was split evenly. Assay: immunoSEQ multiplex PCR; the TCRdb copy retains only in-frame clones and omits some. Altogether 1 million to 1.3 million clones are present, 75% to 85% being singletons, with the ten largest covering 0.6% to 0.7%. This sequence joins TRBV5-1 and TRBJ2-2; 10 bases are a match to TRBD1. Sequences were obtained from memory CD4+ T cells from PBMCs. Noted subset: CD45RA-negative fraction. The TCR comes from a young man in good health. Some clones in this sample may be carry-over from other donors' samples. The CDR3 loop is CASSARDRGNTGELFF. The CDR3 DNA follows: TGCGCCAGCAGCGCCCGGGACAGGGGAAACACCGGGGAGCTGTTTTTT.